The next 16 T cell receptor beta chains were all read from a single sample in a study of cytomegalovirus exposure and HLA in healthy donors (dated by TCRdb to 2016 to 2017). Library prep was done by the immunoSEQ multiplex PCR assay. A mixture of 60 forward primers for TCR Vbeta segments and 13 reverse primers for TCR Jbeta segments was used in the multiplex PCR. Held by TCRdb, this immuneACCESS table contains in-frame sequences only and omits some clones. Under half of the omission traces to an unresolved V gene where checked; the cause of the rest is unknown. This sample lists under 200,000 clones; approximately 80% were detected once. 2% to 2.5% of the sample comes from the top ten. Sequenced input: PBMCs. The receptor source for this set is a man in his 60s in good health and CMV-seronegative.

The chain has TRBV6-5 and TRBJ1-4; 7 bases line up with TRBD1. This CDR3 region has 15 residues. Losses at the gene ends were 7 bases for V and 4 bases for J; bases not matched to a gene: 9. Germline V gene sequence: CDR1 MNHEY, CDR2 SVGAGI. The CDR3 is CASKTTGTVNEKLFF. Written as DNA, the CDR3 is TGTGCCAGCAAAACAACCGGGACAGTTAATGAAAAACTGTTTTTT.

This chain joins TRBV7-2 and TRBJ2-5; D is unclear. The germline V gene encodes CDR1 SGHTA and CDR2 FQGNSA. The V end was cut by 1 base, the J end by 4 bases, with 13 bases between. The CDR3 totals 15 residues. DNA for the CDR3: TGTGCCAGCAGCTTAGATTTTGCCAGCGCAGAGACCCAGTACTTC. This sequence encodes CASSLDFASAETQYF. The full variable domain, rest sourced from reference TRBV7-2 and TRBJ2-5, is GAGVSQSPSNKVTEKGKDVELRCDPISGHTALYWYRQSLGQGLEFLIYFQGNSAPDKSGLPSDRFSAERTGGSVSTLTIQRTQQEDSAVYLCASSLDFASAETQYFGPGTRLLVL.

The chain employs TRBV5-1 and TRBJ2-7, with 9 bases identical to TRBD2. Losses at the gene ends were 6 bases for V and 4 bases for J; bases not matched to a gene: 5. The CDR3 has 13 amino acids. CDR1 and CDR2 (germline): SGHRS, YFSETQ. DNA of the CDR3: TGCGCCAGCACGAACCTAGCGGGGTACGAGCAGTACTTC. As protein: CASTNLAGYEQYF.

The chain combines TRBV9 with TRBJ2-1; D is perhaps TRBD2 (6 bases). CDR3 length: 16 residues. The V gene lost 0 bases and the J gene lost 4 bases, with 14 bases spanning the gap. CDR1 is SGDLS and CDR2 is YYNGEE in the germline V gene. The CDR3 spells CASSVGRGRRYNEQFF. The CDR3 nucleotides are TGTGCCAGCAGCGTAGGTCGGGGGAGGCGGTACAATGAGCAGTTCTTC.

The chain links TRBV5-6 to TRBJ2-7; 12 bases are a match to TRBD2. Trimming cost V 6 bases and J 0 bases; bases outside gene matches: 13. CDR3 size: 18 residues. Per the germline V gene, CDR1 is SGHDT and CDR2 is YYEEEE. CDR3 loop: CASTLTGLAGTSSYEQYF. In DNA, the CDR3 is TGTGCCAGCACCCTCACGGGACTAGCGGGCACTAGCTCCTACGAGCAGTACTTC. The full variable domain, in which reference TRBV5-6 and TRBJ2-7 provide the parts outside the CDR3, is DAGVTQSPTHLIKTRGQQVTLRCSPKSGHDTVSWYQQALGQGPQFIFQYYEEEERQRGNFPDRFSGHQFPNYSSELNVNALLLGDSALYLCASTLTGLAGTSSYEQYFGPGTRLTVT.

V gene TRBV4-1 combines with J gene TRBJ2-3, with TRBD1 matching 7 bases. The CDR3 has 17 residues. J gave up 1 base and V 4 bases, and 11 bases lay outside the gene matches. Germline CDR1 reads MGHRA; CDR2 reads YSYEKL. CDR3 amino acids: CASSRELAGGGTDTQYF. In nucleotides, the CDR3 is TGCGCCAGCAGCCGTGAGCTGGCAGGGGGTGGCACAGATACGCAGTATTTT.

The J gene is TRBJ2-2, the V gene TRBV5-4; 8 nucleotides line up with TRBD1. CDR1 is SGHNT and CDR2 is YYREEE in the germline V gene (reference sequence). The CDR3 is 15 amino acids. Losses at the gene ends were 4 bases for V and 1 base for J; bases not matched to a gene: 3. In DNA form, the CDR3 reads TGTGCCAGCAGCCAGGGGGCGGGGAACACCGGGGAGCTGTTTTTT. Protein sequence: CASSQGAGNTGELFF.

The chain recombines TRBV7-3 with TRBJ2-3; 8 nucleotides agree with TRBD2. The V gene end was trimmed by 3 bases and the J gene end by 0 bases; junction bases not matched to a gene: 5. The V gene's germline CDR1 is SGHTA and CDR2 FQGTGA. The CDR3 loop spans 16 amino acids. CDR3 in amino acids: CASSLESSGSTDTQYF. CDR3 sequence (DNA): TGTGCCAGCAGCTTGGAGTCTAGCGGGAGCACAGATACGCAGTATTTT.

This clone appeared once. This chain uses TRBV11-3 with TRBJ2-7; 8 bases match TRBD1. The CDR3 has 15 residues. The junction had 7 bases not matched to a gene; V was cut back by 0 bases and J by 6 bases. CDR1 and CDR2 from the germline V gene are SGHNT and YENEEA. The CDR3 loop is CASSLDMRQGSEQYF. In DNA, the CDR3 is TGTGCCAGCAGCTTAGATATGCGACAGGGGAGCGAGCAGTACTTC.

The V call is TRBV19, the J call TRBJ2-2; 8 nucleotides match TRBD1. The CDR3 has 13 amino acids. Losses at the gene ends were 6 bases for V and 5 bases for J; bases not matched to a gene: 2. Per germline, CDR1 LNHDA and CDR2 SQIVND (reference sequence). The DNA of the CDR3 is TGTGCCAGTAGGAACAGGGGGACCGGGGAGCTGTTTTTT. The encoded protein is CASRNRGTGELFF.

This clone was observed a handful of times. The chain has TRBV6-1 and TRBJ2-7; TRBD1 aligns across 7 bases. This CDR3 is 16 amino acids long. Unmatched junction bases numbered 8, after V lost 1 base and J lost 2 bases. Germline CDR1 and CDR2: MNHNS and SASEGT. CDR3 coding DNA: TGTGCCAGCAGTGAAGTCCCTAGGACAGGAACCTACGAGCAGTACTTC. Translating gives CASSEVPRTGTYEQYF.

This clone turned up a few times. V usage is TRBV5-4 and J usage is TRBJ2-5; tentatively, D is TRBD1 (6 bases). The CDR3 extends over 15 amino acids. In germline, CDR1 is SGHNT, CDR2 YYREEE (reference sequence). Deletions cut 1 base from V and 4 bases from J, with 14 bases between. The CDR3: CASSLWAATGETQYF. Written as DNA, the CDR3 is TGTGCCAGCAGCTTGTGGGCAGCGACAGGAGAGACCCAGTACTTC.

This chain joins TRBV7-9 and TRBJ1-1, with D perhaps TRBD1 (5 bases). This CDR3 is 12 amino acids long. Trimming cost V 4 bases and J 10 bases, with 13 bases left between them. The germline V gene encodes CDR1 SEHNR and CDR2 FQNEAQ (reference sequence). CDR3: CASSSQGLRAFF. DNA of the CDR3: TGTGCCAGCAGCTCGCAGGGCTTACGAGCTTTCTTT.

This clone occurred a few times. The chain has TRBV18 and TRBJ2-7; TRBD2 matches at 10 bases. Germline V CDR1 and CDR2: KGHSH, LQKENI. With V trimmed by 2 bases and J by 3 bases, 4 bases remained unmatched. The CDR3 sequence is 15 residues long. The DNA of the CDR3 is TGTGCCAGCTCACCAGCAGCGGGGGGGGACTACGAGCAGTACTTC. It specifies CASSPAAGGDYEQYF.

A note on this clone: The sample has other DNA sequences that encode this CDR3 too. This rearrangement joins TRBV19 to TRBJ2-7; 9 bases match TRBD1. Germline trimming cut 2 bases from V and 4 bases from J; bases unmatched to any gene: 6. The CDR3 has 15 amino acids. Germline loops: CDR1 LNHDA, CDR2 SQIVND (reference sequence). The CDR3 DNA sequence: TGTGCCAGTAGTATACCGGGACAGGGAACGTACGAGCAGTACTTC. Translating gives CASSIPGQGTYEQYF.

The V gene is TRBV15, the J gene TRBJ2-5, with D perhaps matching TRBD2 (7 bases). The J call may be in error: the DNA end matches TRBJ2-7 better. Germline assignment: CDR1 LNHNV and CDR2 YYDKDF (reference sequence). This CDR3 contains 15 residues. The CDR3: CATSKRGAPGNEQYF. In DNA form, the CDR3 reads TGTGCCACCAGCAAACGGGGGGCTCCTGGGAACGAGCAGTACTTC.